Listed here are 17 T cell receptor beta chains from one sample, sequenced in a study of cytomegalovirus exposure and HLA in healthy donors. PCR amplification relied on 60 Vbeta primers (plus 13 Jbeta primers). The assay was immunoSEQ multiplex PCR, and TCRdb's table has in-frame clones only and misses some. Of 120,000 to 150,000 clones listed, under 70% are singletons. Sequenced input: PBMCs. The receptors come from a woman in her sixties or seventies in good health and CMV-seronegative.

The CDR3 here is CASSTGTGGAFGYTF. CDR3 bases: TGCGCCAGCAGTACCGGGACAGGGGGCGCGTTTGGCTACACCTTC. The rearrangement uses TRBV5-1 and TRBJ1-2, with 12 bases lining up with TRBD1. Germline CDR1 SGHRS, CDR2 YFSETQ. The CDR3 runs to 15 residues. With 5 bases clipped from V and 7 bases from J, the junction kept 9 bases outside the gene matches.

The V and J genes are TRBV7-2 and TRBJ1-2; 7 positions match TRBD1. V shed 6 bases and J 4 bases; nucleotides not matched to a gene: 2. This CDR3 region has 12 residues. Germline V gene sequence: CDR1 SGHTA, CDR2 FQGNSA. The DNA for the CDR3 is TGTGCCAGCAGTCGGACAGGCTATGGCTACACCTTC. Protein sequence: CASSRTGYGYTF.

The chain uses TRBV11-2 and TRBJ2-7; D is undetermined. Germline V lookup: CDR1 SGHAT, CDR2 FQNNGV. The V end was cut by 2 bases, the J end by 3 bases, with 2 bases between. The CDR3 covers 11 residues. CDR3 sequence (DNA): TGTGCCAGCAGCTTACACTACGAGCAGTACTTC. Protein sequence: CASSLHYEQYF. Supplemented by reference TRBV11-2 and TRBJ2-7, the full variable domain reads EAGVAQSPRYKIIEKRQSVAFWCNPISGHATLYWYQQILGQGPKLLIQFQNNGVVDDSQLPKDRFSAERLKGVDSTLKIQPAKLEDSAVYLCASSLHYEQYFGPGTRLTVT.

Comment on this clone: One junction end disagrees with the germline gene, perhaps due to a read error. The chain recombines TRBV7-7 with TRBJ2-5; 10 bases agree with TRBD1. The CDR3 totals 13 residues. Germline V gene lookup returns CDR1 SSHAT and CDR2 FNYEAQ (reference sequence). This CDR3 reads CASSGDRGETQYF. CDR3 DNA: TGTGCTAGCAGCGGGGACAGGGGAGAGACCCAGTACTTC.

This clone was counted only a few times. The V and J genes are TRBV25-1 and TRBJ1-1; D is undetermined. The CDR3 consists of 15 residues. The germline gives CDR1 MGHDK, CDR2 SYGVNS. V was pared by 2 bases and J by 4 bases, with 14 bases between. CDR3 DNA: TGTGCCAGCAGTGAAGTTAAGGCCCAGGCCACTGAAGCTTTCTTT. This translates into CASSEVKAQATEAFF.

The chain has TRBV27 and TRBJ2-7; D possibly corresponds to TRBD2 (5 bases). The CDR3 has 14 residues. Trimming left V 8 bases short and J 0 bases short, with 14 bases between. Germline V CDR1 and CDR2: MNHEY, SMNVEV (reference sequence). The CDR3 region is CASRGARSSYEQYF. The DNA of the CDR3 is TGTGCCAGCCGGGGAGCGAGAAGCTCCTACGAGCAGTACTTC.

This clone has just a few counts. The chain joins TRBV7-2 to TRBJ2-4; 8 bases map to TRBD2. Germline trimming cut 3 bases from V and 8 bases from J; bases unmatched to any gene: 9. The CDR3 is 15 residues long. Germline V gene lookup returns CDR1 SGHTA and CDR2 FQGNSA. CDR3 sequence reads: CASSLTAGAGYIQYF. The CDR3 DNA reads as TGTGCCAGCAGCTTGACAGCGGGGGCTGGGTACATTCAGTACTTC.

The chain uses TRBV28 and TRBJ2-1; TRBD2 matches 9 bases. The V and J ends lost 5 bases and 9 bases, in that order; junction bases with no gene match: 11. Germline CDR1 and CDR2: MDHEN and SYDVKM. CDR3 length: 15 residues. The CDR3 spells CASSEGASGIGEQFF. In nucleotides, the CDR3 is TGTGCCAGCAGTGAAGGGGCTAGCGGGATCGGTGAGCAGTTCTTC.

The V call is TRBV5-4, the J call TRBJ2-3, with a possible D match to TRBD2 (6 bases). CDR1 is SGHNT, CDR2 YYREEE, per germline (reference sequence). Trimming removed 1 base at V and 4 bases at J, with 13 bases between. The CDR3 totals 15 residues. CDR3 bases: TGTGCCAGCAGCTTGTTAACGGGAGTGTCAGATACGCAGTATTTT. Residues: CASSLLTGVSDTQYF.

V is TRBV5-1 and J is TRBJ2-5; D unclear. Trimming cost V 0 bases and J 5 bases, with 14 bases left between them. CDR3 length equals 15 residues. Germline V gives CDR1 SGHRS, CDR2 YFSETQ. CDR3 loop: CASSLGWVNGETQYF. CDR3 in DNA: TGCGCCAGCAGCTTGGGATGGGTCAACGGGGAGACCCAGTACTTC.

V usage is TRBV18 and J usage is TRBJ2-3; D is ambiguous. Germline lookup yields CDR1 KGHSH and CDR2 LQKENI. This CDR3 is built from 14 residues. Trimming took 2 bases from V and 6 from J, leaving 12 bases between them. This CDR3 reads CASSPTPTPDTQYF. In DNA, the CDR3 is TGTGCCAGCTCACCAACCCCTACCCCTGATACGCAGTATTTT.

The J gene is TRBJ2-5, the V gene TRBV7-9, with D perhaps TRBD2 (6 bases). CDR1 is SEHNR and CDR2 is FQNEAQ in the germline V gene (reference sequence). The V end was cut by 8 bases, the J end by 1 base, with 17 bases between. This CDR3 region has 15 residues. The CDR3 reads CASGRLLAPQETQYF. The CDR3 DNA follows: TGTGCCAGCGGCCGCCTTCTAGCGCCCCAAGAGACCCAGTACTTC.

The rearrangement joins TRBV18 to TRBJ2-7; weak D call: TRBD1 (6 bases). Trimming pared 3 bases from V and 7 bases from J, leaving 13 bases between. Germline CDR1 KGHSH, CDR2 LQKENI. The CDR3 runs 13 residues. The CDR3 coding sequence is TGTGCCAGCTCACCCGGACAGCTCCGGGAGCAGTACTTC. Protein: CASSPGQLREQYF.

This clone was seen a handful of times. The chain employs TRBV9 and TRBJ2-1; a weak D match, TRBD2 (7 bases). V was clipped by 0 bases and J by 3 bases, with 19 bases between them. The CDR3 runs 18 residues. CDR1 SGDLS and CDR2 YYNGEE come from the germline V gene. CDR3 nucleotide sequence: TGTGCCAGCAGCGTAGATTTGGGTGGGGGGGCCTTCTACAATGAGCAGTTCTTC. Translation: CASSVDLGGGAFYNEQFF.

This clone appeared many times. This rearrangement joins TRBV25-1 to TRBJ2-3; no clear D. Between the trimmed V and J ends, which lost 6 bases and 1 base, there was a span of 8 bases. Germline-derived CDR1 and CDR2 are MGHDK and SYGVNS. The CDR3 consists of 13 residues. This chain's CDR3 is CASSLPGTDTQYF. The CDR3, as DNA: TGTGCCAGCAGCCTCCCAGGCACAGATACGCAGTATTTT. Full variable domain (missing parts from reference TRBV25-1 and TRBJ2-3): EADIYQTPRYLVIGTGKKITLECSQTMGHDKMYWYQQDPGMELHLIHYSYGVNSTEKGDLSSESTVSRIRTEHFPLTLESARPSHTSQYLCASSLPGTDTQYFGPGTRLTVL.

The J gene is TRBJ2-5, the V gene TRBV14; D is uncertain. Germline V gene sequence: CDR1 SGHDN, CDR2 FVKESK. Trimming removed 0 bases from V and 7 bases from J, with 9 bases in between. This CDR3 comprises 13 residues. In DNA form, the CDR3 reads TGTGCCAGCAGCCAAGATCGTACGGGGACCCAGTACTTC. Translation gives CASSQDRTGTQYF.

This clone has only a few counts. CDR3 protein: CASSEGDTYQETQYF. The CDR3 DNA is TGTGCCAGCAGTGAAGGGGACACCTACCAAGAGACCCAGTACTTC. The chain is built from TRBV6-1 and TRBJ2-5; the D gene is possibly TRBD1 (6 bases). V was pared by 1 base and J by 0 bases, with 9 bases between. Germline V gives CDR1 MNHNS, CDR2 SASEGT. CDR3 length: 15 amino acids.